The sequence of this TCR beta chain was determined in a study of T cell repertoires in cytomegalovirus infection. Looking at the study overall: The authors relied on CMV epitopes, both recently identified HLA-C-restricted and well-studied HLA-B-restricted. CMV infection and matching HLA type were both indicated by public TCR beta signatures. Study-wide results and limits: HLA-C-restricted CMV-specific TCR beta clonotypes prevailed in the ex vivo response. Identification of carriers of CMV plus the relevant HLA was achieved through cumulative public TCR beta family frequency.

Germline CDR1 reads SGDLS; CDR2 reads YYNGEE. V lost 3 bases and J lost 1; bases outside the gene matches: 3. The CDR3 loop spans 15 amino acids. Remarks on this clonotype: Antigen unknown.

TCRdb recomputed calls from the reads with MiXCR, one row per CDR3 protein. Among roughly 570,000 distinct CDR3 sequences listed, around two fifths were seen once. The sequencing here drew on cultured PBMCs, taken from culture after CMV antigen stimulation. This receptor was identified in a human donor in good health (CMV status not recorded). Some clones in this sample may be carry-over from other donors' samples. V is TRBV9 and J is TRBJ2-2, with TRBD2 matching 7 bases. The CDR3 region is CASSESGMNTGELFF. The CDR3 DNA reads as TGTGCCAGCAGCGAAAGCGGGATGAACACCGGGGAGCTGTTTTTT.